This paragraph reports one T cell receptor beta chain. Authors' analysis steps: The authors estimated nucleated cell counts from reference gene primer amplification. Clones were sequenced by immunoSEQ multiplex PCR, and TCRdb holds only the in-frame ones, with some missing. For V, J and clone size, that table is used; D and trimming come from the DNA. Of over 250,000 clones listed, 85% are singletons. This record comes from a study of blood T cell repertoires in COVID-19. Study-level background: The samples span acute and convalescent COVID-19 from the United States, Italy and Spain. PBMCs, B-cell-depleted T cells, or T cells were the source of the cDNA or gDNA that made up the material.

The V segment lost 3 bases and the J segment 4 bases; nucleotides outside the gene matches: 6. This CDR3 is 15 amino acids long. Germline loops: CDR1 KGHSH, CDR2 LQKENI. The sample taken for sequencing was peripheral blood. The rearrangement joins TRBV18 to TRBJ2-3, with 8 bases fitting TRBD2. The sequence came from a human donor in a cohort sampled during active COVID-19. CDR3 in amino acids: CASSPGGRRADTQYF. DNA of the CDR3: TGTGCCAGCTCACCCGGCGGGAGGAGGGCAGATACGCAGTATTTT.